The sequence of this T cell receptor beta chain was determined in a study of monozygotic twins with inflammatory bowel disease. Blood was collected, roughly 2.5 ml per donor. Through template switching, UMIs that included a 6-nucleotide sample barcode were added. Using TCRalpha and TCRbeta cDNA, the researchers carried out two nested PCRs that lasted roughly 16 and 10 cycles. TCRdb reworked the 5' RACE reads into one entry per CDR3 protein, no DNA. There are about 160,000 distinct CDR3 sequences in the sample, with 2.4% held by the top ten. Note on this clonotype: Antigen unknown.

Whole-study results and caveats: The authors could not tell different T cell subtypes apart.

Germline lookup yields CDR1 MNHEY and CDR2 SVGEGT. CDR3 length: 16 amino acids. This rearrangement joins TRBV6-2 or TRBV6-3 to TRBJ2-1; the TCRdb call, TRBD2, lacks DNA for checking. Sequencing was carried out using blood. The source is a human donor with ulcerative colitis or Crohn's disease, or a healthy co-twin of an affected twin (not recorded which). The CDR3 loop is CASSLTSGKTYNEQFF.